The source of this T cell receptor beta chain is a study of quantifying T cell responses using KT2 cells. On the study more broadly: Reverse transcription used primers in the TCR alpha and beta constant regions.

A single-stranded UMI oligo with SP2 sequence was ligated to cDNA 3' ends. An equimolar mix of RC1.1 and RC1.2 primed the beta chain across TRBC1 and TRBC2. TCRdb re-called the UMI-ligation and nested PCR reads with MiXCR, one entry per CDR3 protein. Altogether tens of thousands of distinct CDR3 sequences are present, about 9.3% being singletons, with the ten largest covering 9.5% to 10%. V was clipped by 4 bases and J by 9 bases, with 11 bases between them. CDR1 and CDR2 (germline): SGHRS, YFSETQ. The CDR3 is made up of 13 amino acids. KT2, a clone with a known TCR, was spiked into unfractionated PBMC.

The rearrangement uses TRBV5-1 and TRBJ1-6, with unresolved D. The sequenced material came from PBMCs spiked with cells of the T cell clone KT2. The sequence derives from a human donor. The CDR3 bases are TGCGCCAGCAGCCCCTCCGGGAGTTCACCCCTCCACTTT. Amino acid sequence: CASSPSGSSPLHF.